This TCR beta chain was profiled in a study of shared clonotypes between healthy human individuals. The assay was carried out at the deep level. Sequencing used immunoSEQ multiplex PCR; TCRdb keeps in-frame clones, though not all of them. The sample has under 1,100,000 clones; more than 65% are singletons. V dropped 5 bases and J dropped 4 bases, with 18 bases sitting between them. In germline, CDR1 is SGHTA, CDR2 FQGNSA. This CDR3 comprises 16 residues. This clone occurred many times. The same CDR3 can be traced to other DNA sequences in this sample. The sample taken for sequencing was memory CD4+ T cells sorted from blood. Regarding subset: CD45RA-negative fraction. J is TRBJ1-3 and V is TRBV7-2; tentatively, D is TRBD1 (6 bases). This receptor was identified in a man between 18 and 35 years old in good health. The CDR3 is CASSPHPGQSGNTIYF. In nucleotides, the CDR3 is TGTGCCAGCAGCCCCCACCCCGGACAGTCAGGAAACACCATATATTTT.